Shown below are 10 T cell receptor beta chains from a single sample sequenced in a study of shared clonotypes between healthy human individuals. CD8 cells regarded as naive lacked CD45RO, were positively chosen for CCR7, and omitted terminally differentiated effector memory CD45RA+ cells. Profiling relied on immunoSEQ multiplex PCR, and the TCRdb table lists in-frame clones only, not all of them. The data show about 650,000 clones, roughly 96% seen once. Sequenced: naive CD8+ T cells sorted from blood. Every receptor here comes from a woman aged 30 to 39 in good health.

This chain uses TRBV20-1 with TRBJ2-3; D possibly corresponds to TRBD1 (5 bases). There are 10 residues in the CDR3. V lost 2 bases, J lost 9 bases, and 6 bases lay in between. Germline V gene data show CDR1 as DFQATT and CDR2 as SNEGSKA (reference sequence). The CDR3 bases are TGCAGTGCTAGACCAGGGACGCAGTATTTT. Residues: CSARPGTQYF.

This chain joins TRBV10-3 and TRBJ1-3; D gene uncertain. Trimming pared 8 bases from V and 4 bases from J, leaving 6 bases between. Looked up from germline, CDR1 is ENHRY and CDR2 is SYGVKD. This CDR3 contains 11 residues. The CDR3 DNA follows: TGTGCCATCTCGTCCGGAAACACCATATATTTT. This codes for CAISSGNTIYF.

This rearrangement joins TRBV11-2 to TRBJ1-1; a possible D gene is TRBD1 (5 bases). The ends were cut back, 4 bases at V and 4 bases at J, with 16 bases in the middle. This CDR3 is 15 amino acids long. Per the germline V gene, CDR1 is SGHAT and CDR2 is FQNNGV. The DNA of the CDR3 is TGTGCCAGCAGCTCCGGGCCGTGGGGGAGCACTGAAGCTTTCTTT. This encodes CASSSGPWGSTEAFF.

The chain couples TRBV7-9 to TRBJ2-1; 8 nucleotides agree with TRBD1. The CDR3 runs 18 residues. Trimming at V came to 0 bases and at J to 5 bases, leaving 12 bases not matched to a gene. CDR1 SEHNR and CDR2 FQNEAQ come from the germline V gene (reference sequence). DNA for the CDR3: TGTGCCAGCAGCTTAGCGGTCGGACAGGGATTTCCTCACAATGAGCAGTTCTTC. Protein: CASSLAVGQGFPHNEQFF.

This clone was counted once. The rearrangement uses TRBV19 and TRBJ2-1; D is undetermined. CDR3 length: 15 residues. Germline lookup yields CDR1 LNHDA and CDR2 SQIVND (reference sequence). Trimming cost V 5 bases and J 1 base, with 12 bases left between them. CDR3 in amino acids: CASSVVGSSYNEQFF. The CDR3 DNA reads as TGTGCCAGTAGTGTTGTAGGTAGTTCCTACAATGAGCAGTTCTTC.

The chain carries TRBV5-4 and TRBJ2-6, with 7 bases fitting TRBD1. The CDR3 runs 17 residues. J was trimmed by 2 bases and V by 3 bases; bases with no gene match: 8. Germline CDR1 is SGHNT and CDR2 is YYREEE (reference sequence). The CDR3 spells CASSSGQVKAGANVLTF. DNA for the CDR3: TGTGCCAGCAGCTCAGGACAGGTGAAGGCTGGGGCCAACGTCCTGACTTTC.

The genes are TRBV19 and TRBJ1-3; no firm D call. The V and J ends lost 3 bases and 1 base respectively, with 10 bases between them. Looked up from germline, CDR1 is LNHDA and CDR2 is SQIVND (reference sequence). CDR3 length equals 15 residues. The chain's CDR3 is CASSMPGISGNTIYF. The CDR3 DNA reads TGTGCCAGTAGTATGCCGGGTATATCTGGAAACACCATATATTTT.

The V and J genes are TRBV27 and TRBJ1-4; D is uncertain. Trimming stripped 4 bases from V and 6 bases from J, with 15 bases between. CDR3 length: 15 amino acids. CDR1 MNHEY and CDR2 SMNVEV come from the germline V gene (reference sequence). CDR3 sequence reads: CASSSNMKPHEKLFF. CDR3 nucleotide sequence: TGTGCCAGCAGTTCCAATATGAAACCTCATGAAAAACTGTTTTTT.

V is TRBV30 and J is TRBJ2-7, with TRBD1 as a possible D gene (6 bases). CDR1 GTSNPN and CDR2 SVGIG come from the germline V gene (reference sequence). The V end lost 1 base, the J end lost 2 bases, and 12 bases lay between the germline ends. The CDR3 is 14 residues long. The chain's CDR3 is CAWSDRRGPYEQYF. CDR3 DNA: TGTGCCTGGAGTGACCGCAGGGGACCCTACGAGCAGTACTTC. Full variable domain (remainder filled in from reference TRBV30 and TRBJ2-7): SQTIHQWPATLVQPVGSPLSLECTVEGTSNPNLYWYRQAAGRGLQLLFYSVGIGQISSEVPQNLSASRPQDRQFILSSKKLLLSDSGFYLCAWSDRRGPYEQYFGPGTRLTVT.

The DNA for the CDR3 is TGTGCCAGCAGCTTAACGCCGGGGGGAATGAACACTGAAGCTTTCTTT. Translating gives CASSLTPGGMNTEAFF. This chain joins TRBV7-8 and TRBJ1-1, with D possibly matching TRBD1 (5 bases). V was trimmed by 2 bases and J by 0 bases, leaving 13 bases between them. This CDR3 region has 16 residues. Germline lookup yields CDR1 SGHVS and CDR2 FQNEAQ.